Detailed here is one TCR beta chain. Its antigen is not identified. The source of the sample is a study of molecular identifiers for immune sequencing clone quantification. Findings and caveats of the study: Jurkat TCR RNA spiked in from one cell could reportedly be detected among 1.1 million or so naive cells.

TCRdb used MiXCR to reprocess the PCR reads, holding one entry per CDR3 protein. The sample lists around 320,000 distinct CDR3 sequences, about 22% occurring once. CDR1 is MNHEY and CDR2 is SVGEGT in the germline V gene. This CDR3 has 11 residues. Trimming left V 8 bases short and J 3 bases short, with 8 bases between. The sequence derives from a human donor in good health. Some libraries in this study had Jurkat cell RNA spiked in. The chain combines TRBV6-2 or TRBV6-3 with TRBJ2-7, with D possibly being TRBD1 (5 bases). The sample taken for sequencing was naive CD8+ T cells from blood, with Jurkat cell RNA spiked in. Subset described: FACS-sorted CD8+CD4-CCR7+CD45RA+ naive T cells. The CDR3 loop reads CASGADYEQYF. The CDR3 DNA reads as TGTGCCAGCGGGGCGGACTACGAGCAGTACTTC.